What follows are 10 T cell receptor beta chains derived from one specimen sequenced in a study of regulatory T cells in long-lasting Graves disease. Combining iRepertoire HTBI primers with Arm-PCR of CDR3 regions, the authors built TCR beta libraries. TCRdb ran MiXCR on the multiplex PCR reads and lists one entry per CDR3 protein. The table has some 350,000 distinct CDR3 sequences, 15% to 20% seen once. Time point described: newly diagnosed GD, antithyroid drugs for less than 3 months. The TCR library used RNA extracted from PBMCs. These data were likewise used in another study, on T cells in Graves' hyperthyroidism and ophthalmopathy.

The sequencing here drew on peripheral blood mononuclear cells (PBMCs), taken at new diagnosis, from a patient treated with antithyroid drugs. These receptors were taken from a woman aged 18-30 years with Graves disease.

This clonotype appeared many times. V is TRBV2 and J is TRBJ2-1; maybe TRBD2 (6 bases). This CDR3 spans 15 amino acids. Germline V gene sequence: CDR1 SNHLY, CDR2 FYNNEI. V shed 3 bases and J shed 2 bases, with 11 bases lying between them. The CDR3 spells CASSEVSGAYNEQFF. CDR3 sequence (DNA): TGTGCCAGCAGTGAGGTTAGCGGCGCCTACAATGAGCAGTTCTTC.

This rearrangement joins TRBV28 to TRBJ2-7; 8 positions match TRBD1. V dropped 7 bases and J dropped 1; count of bases not matched to a gene: 6. This CDR3 has 14 amino acids. The germline V gene has CDR1 MDHEN and CDR2 SYDVKM. CDR3 loop: CASTKGQVSYEQYF. The CDR3 DNA is TGTGCCAGCACTAAGGGACAGGTTTCCTACGAGCAGTACTTC.

This clonotype appeared a few times. The CDR3, as DNA: TGCGCCAGCAGCTTTCTTCCGGGGACAGCAAACACTGAAGCTTTCTTT. The encoded protein is CASSFLPGTANTEAFF. The rearrangement uses TRBV5-1 and TRBJ1-1; 7 nucleotides agree with TRBD1. The CDR3 covers 16 residues. The J segment lost 2 bases and the V segment lost 2 bases, leaving 9 bases of the junction unmatched. Germline loops: CDR1 SGHRS, CDR2 YFSETQ. The complete variable domain, with remaining parts taken from reference TRBV5-1 and TRBJ1-1, reads KAGVTQTPRYLIKTRGQQVTLSCSPISGHRSVSWYQQTPGQGLQFLFEYFSETQRNKGNFPGRFSGRQFSNSRSEMNVSTLELGDSALYLCASSFLPGTANTEAFFGQGTRLTVV.

The chain carries TRBV25-1 and TRBJ2-2, with a weak D call TRBD2 (5 bases). Germline V CDR1 and CDR2: MGHDK, SYGVNS. Deletions cut 5 bases from V and 3 bases from J, with 13 bases between. CDR3 length: 15 residues. CDR3 coding DNA: TGTGCCAGCAGTCCCTCGGACTCCGACACCGGGGAGCTGTTTTTT. Translating it yields CASSPSDSDTGELFF.

The chain combines TRBV20-1 with TRBJ2-1; TRBD1 matches 12 bases. Per the germline V gene, CDR1 is DFQATT and CDR2 is SNEGSKA (reference sequence). This CDR3 region has 15 residues. After removal of 3 bases from V and 7 bases from J, the junction contained 7 bases not matched to a gene. CDR3 region: CSARTGTGGGNEQFF. Written as DNA, the CDR3 is TGCAGTGCTAGGACAGGGACAGGGGGCGGGAATGAGCAGTTCTTC.

The table lists this clonotype with a few counts. The chain links TRBV11-2 to TRBJ2-3, with TRBD2 matching over 7 bases. CDR1 SGHAT and CDR2 FQNNGV come from the germline V gene. The CDR3 loop spans 17 amino acids. With V trimmed by 3 bases and J by 0 bases, 9 bases remained unmatched. The chain's CDR3 is CASSFRGREISTDTQYF. CDR3 in DNA: TGTGCCAGCAGCTTTAGAGGGAGGGAAATTAGCACAGATACGCAGTATTTT.

Note on this clonotype: A much larger clone sits a single nucleotide away, making a read error possible. It is likely a read error, because the conserved phenylalanine at the end of the CDR3 is missing. This chain links TRBV7-6 with TRBJ2-1; D is ambiguous. The CDR3 contains 13 residues. Per germline, CDR1 SGHVS and CDR2 FNYEAQ. Trimming took 8 bases from V and 4 from J, leaving 12 bases between them. In DNA form, the CDR3 reads TGTGCCAGCCCCAGGACGGCTTACAATGAGCAGTTCTCC. Encoded protein: CASPRTAYNEQFS.

The chain employs TRBV27 and TRBJ1-2; D unclear. From germline, CDR1 is MNHEY and CDR2 SMNVEV (reference sequence). Trimming took off 5 bases at V and 4 bases at J, with 20 bases between the two ends. This CDR3 is built from 16 residues. The CDR3 reads CASSPPGEATFYGYTF. The CDR3, as DNA: TGTGCCAGCAGTCCACCCGGGGAGGCTACCTTCTATGGCTACACCTTC.

This clonotype was counted many times. The gene calls are TRBV3-1 and TRBJ2-7; D might be TRBD2 (5 bases). V was shortened by 1 base and J by 3 bases, with 10 bases between the two germline ends. Germline-derived CDR1 and CDR2 are LGHDT and YNNKEL (reference sequence). This CDR3 contains 14 residues. In DNA form, the CDR3 reads TGTGCCAGCAGCCAAGGAGGGCAGAGCTACGAGCAGTACTTC. Translating gives CASSQGGQSYEQYF.

This clonotype was observed many times. CDR3 bases: TGTGCCACCTCCAAACAGAGTAACACTGAAGCTTTCTTT. Its translation: CATSKQSNTEAFF. This chain joins TRBV2 and TRBJ1-1, with D hard to call. V lost 10 bases, J lost 2 bases, and 14 bases lay in between. This CDR3 has 13 amino acids. Per the germline V gene, CDR1 is SNHLY and CDR2 is FYNNEI.